One and the same sample provided the 5 T cell receptor beta chains below, sequenced in a study of tumor and adjacent non-tumor tissue in lung cancer. The library came from three nested PCR rounds adapted from ARM-PCR protocols. From the multiplex PCR reads, TCRdb called clonotypes with MiXCR, one entry per CDR3 protein. The table includes under 95,000 distinct CDR3 sequences, 80% to 90% detected once. No cell sorting was done before RNA was extracted from the tissue. This non-tumor lung sample came from over 3 cm beyond the tumor edge. The sample comprised distant non-tumor lung tissue. The receptors stem from a man in his fifties or sixties with non-small cell lung cancer.

This clonotype is a singleton in its sample. Here the CDR3 omits its conserved ending phenylalanine or tryptophan, so a read error is the likely source. The DNA is omitted, as the CDR3 cannot be located on it reliably, and the CDR3 follows TCRdb's listing. This chain connects TRBV11-1 to TRBJ2-1; TRBD2, the D gene given by the table, was not confirmed from the DNA. CDR1 is SGHAT, CDR2 FQDESV, per germline (reference sequence). The CDR3 length equals 17 residues, ends included. The CDR3 sequence is CASSLSRLAGGNNEQLL.

This clonotype was recorded many times. The chain has TRBV11-2 and TRBJ2-1, with a tentative D call TRBD1 (5 bases). CDR3 length equals 17 residues. Per the germline V gene, CDR1 is SGHAT and CDR2 is FQNNGV. Deletions cut 1 base from V and 0 bases from J, with 13 bases between. This CDR3 reads CASSLVTAQSSYNEQFF. The CDR3 coding sequence is TGTGCCAGCAGCTTAGTGACAGCCCAGAGCTCCTACAATGAGCAGTTCTTC.

This clonotype was recorded a few times. This sequence may be a read error, since a much larger clone differs from it by one base. This chain joins TRBV29-1 and TRBJ2-3; TRBD2 is a possible D gene (5 bases). Per germline, CDR1 SQVTM and CDR2 ANQGSEA. This CDR3 is 15 amino acids long. CDR3 sequence (DNA): TGCAGCGTTACGAGTTCGAGCGGTAGCATAGATACGCAGTATTTT. Encoded protein: CSVTSSSGSIDTQYF.

The V gene is TRBV11-2, the J gene TRBJ2-5; 7 bases align to TRBD2. CDR1 and CDR2 from the germline V gene are SGHAT and FQNNGV. J was trimmed by 5 bases and V by 4 bases; bases with no gene match: 16. CDR3 length: 17 amino acids. CDR3 protein: CASSSTMGGGPKETQYF. The DNA of the CDR3 is TGTGCCAGCAGCTCCACAATGGGGGGGGGACCAAAGGAGACCCAGTACTTC.

The CDR3 nucleotides are TGTGCCAGCAGCTTAGATTGGTGGACCCTCGTCCAGTACTTC. Translating gives CASSLDWWTLVQYF. J is TRBJ2-5 and V is TRBV11-3; no clear D. The germline CDR1 and CDR2 sequences are SGHNT and YENEEA. V lost 0 bases, J lost 10 bases, and 15 bases lay in between. This CDR3 comprises 14 residues.